Shown below are 32 T cell receptor beta chains from a single sample sequenced in a study of blood T cells in healthy people across ages. Using a J-beta primer mix together with a sample-barcoded 5' primer, a second PCR was run for roughly 6 to 12 cycles. TCRdb analysed the 5' RACE reads with MiXCR anew, one entry per CDR3 protein. The sample contains some 1.8 million distinct CDR3 sequences, 35% to 50% of which appear only once. The sequenced sample was blood. These receptors all stem from a human donor in good health.

The CDR3 coding sequence is TGTGCCAGCAGCCCGAGGACTAGCGGGGGGTCCCCCTACGAGCAGTACTTC. This encodes CASSPRTSGGSPYEQYF. The chain recombines TRBV7-2 with TRBJ2-7, with 14 positions matching TRBD2. Trimming cost V 5 bases and J 2 bases; bases outside gene matches: 8. CDR3 size: 17 residues. Germline loops: CDR1 SGHTA, CDR2 FQGNSA.

V and J are TRBV4-1 and TRBJ1-1, with 7 nucleotides matching TRBD1. Germline CDR1 and CDR2: MGHRA and YSYEKL. V shed 0 bases, J shed 2 bases, and the junction held 12 bases outside the gene matches. The CDR3 is 18 residues long. CDR3 bases: TGCGCCAGCAGCCAAGATTTTAAGCGGACAGGACTAAACACTGAAGCTTTCTTT. Its translation is CASSQDFKRTGLNTEAFF.

This clonotype has more than one count but fewer than ten. This chain connects TRBV20-1 to TRBJ2-1, with D perhaps assigned TRBD1 or TRBD2 (5 bases each). V was shortened by 5 bases and J by 8 bases, with 16 bases between the two germline ends. CDR3 length equals 13 residues. Germline V gene data show CDR1 as DFQATT and CDR2 as SNEGSKA (reference sequence). CDR3 in amino acids: CSAAKDLGDEQFF. The CDR3 DNA sequence: TGCAGTGCTGCCAAGGACCTGGGGGATGAGCAGTTCTTC.

The sample holds a few counts of this clonotype. The chain joins TRBV5-1 to TRBJ1-2; possible D gene TRBD1, 5 bases. CDR1 and CDR2 from the germline V gene are SGHRS and YFSETQ. Trimming shortened V by 1 base and J by 7 bases, and 11 bases separated the two germline ends. The CDR3 spans 13 residues. The CDR3 nucleotides are TGCGCCAGCAGCTTGAGCGCAGGGAGTGGCTACACCTTC. This encodes CASSLSAGSGYTF.

The CDR3 spells CASSYRLAGAYTDTQYF. The CDR3 nucleotides read TGCGCCAGCAGCTATAGACTAGCGGGGGCCTACACAGATACGCAGTATTTT. The chain employs TRBV5-1 and TRBJ2-3; 12 nucleotides agree with TRBD2. The junction had 7 bases not matched to a gene; V was cut back by 3 bases and J by 2 bases. The CDR3 extends over 17 amino acids. Germline lookup yields CDR1 SGHRS and CDR2 YFSETQ.

This clonotype was seen a handful of times. The chain employs TRBV7-2 and TRBJ2-1, with 8 bases lining up with TRBD2. The CDR3 has 18 amino acids. Germline V gene sequence: CDR1 SGHTA, CDR2 FQGNSA. Losses at the gene ends were 4 bases for V and 4 bases for J; bases not matched to a gene: 15. For the CDR3, the DNA is TGTGCCAGCAGCTCCAATGGCCGTGGGCGGGGGGCATACAATGAGCAGTTCTTC. Encoded protein: CASSSNGRGRGAYNEQFF.

The chain combines TRBV6-1 with TRBJ2-7; D remains ambiguous. The CDR3 is 13 amino acids. The V gene's germline CDR1 is MNHNS and CDR2 SASEGT. V was shortened by 3 bases and J by 3 bases, with 9 bases between the two germline ends. The CDR3 sequence: CASSDGVGYEQYF. The CDR3 nucleotides are TGTGCCAGCAGTGATGGGGTTGGCTACGAGCAGTACTTC.

In its sample, this clonotype was seen a few times. The rearrangement joins TRBV25-1 to TRBJ2-5, with 7 bases aligning to TRBD1. Germline V gives CDR1 MGHDK, CDR2 SYGVNS. V shed 1 base and J 0 bases; nucleotides not matched to a gene: 17. This CDR3 comprises 20 residues. The chain's CDR3 is CASSEFLQGSSHRYQETQYF. The DNA for the CDR3 is TGTGCCAGCAGTGAATTTTTACAGGGGTCCTCCCATCGGTACCAAGAGACCCAGTACTTC.

The V gene is TRBV20-1, the J gene TRBJ2-1; TRBD1 is a possible D gene (5 bases). Trimming removed 0 bases at V and 3 bases at J, with 12 bases between. The germline gives CDR1 DFQATT, CDR2 SNEGSKA (reference sequence). This CDR3 contains 15 residues. CDR3 in amino acids: CSAREVGVLYNEQFF. CDR3 bases: TGCAGTGCTAGAGAGGTAGGGGTCCTCTACAATGAGCAGTTCTTC.

The sample holds a few counts of this clonotype. The rearrangement joins TRBV29-1 to TRBJ1-1, with D possibly matching TRBD1 (6 bases). The CDR3 sequence is 15 residues long. V was clipped by 7 bases and J by 0 bases, with 18 bases between them. Germline lookup yields CDR1 SQVTM and CDR2 ANQGSEA. The CDR3 nucleotides read TGCAGCGGGCTCGATACAGGGTCCATGAACACTGAAGCTTTCTTT. Its translation: CSGLDTGSMNTEAFF.

This clonotype has just a few counts. The J gene is TRBJ1-2, the V gene TRBV25-1; 7 bases map to TRBD1. Trimming removed 5 bases from V and 6 bases from J; junction bases left unmatched: 15. CDR3 length equals 16 residues. CDR1 MGHDK and CDR2 SYGVNS come from the germline V gene. CDR3 amino acids: CASSPSLGQALDGYTF. CDR3 DNA sequence: TGTGCCAGCAGTCCCTCCCTCGGACAGGCCCTAGATGGCTACACCTTC.

This clonotype was recorded many times. This chain connects TRBV5-6 to TRBJ2-7; D is possibly TRBD2 (6 bases). Trimming pared 1 base from V and 4 bases from J, leaving 9 bases between. Germline V lookup: CDR1 SGHDT, CDR2 YYEEEE. The CDR3 extends over 13 amino acids. Written as DNA, the CDR3 is TGTGCCAGCAGCTTGAGACTAGAGTACGAGCAGTACTTC. It yields the protein CASSLRLEYEQYF.

CDR3 in DNA: TGCAGTGCTTCCGACATGGTAGTCACAGATACGCAGTATTTT. Protein product: CSASDMVVTDTQYF. The chain carries TRBV20-1 and TRBJ2-3; D not resolved. This CDR3 region has 14 residues. Trimming shortened V by 5 bases and J by 2 bases, and 14 bases separated the two germline ends. Germline CDR1 reads DFQATT; CDR2 reads SNEGSKA (reference sequence).

The chain combines TRBV5-1 with TRBJ1-2; the match to TRBD1 covers 7 bases. Germline lookup yields CDR1 SGHRS and CDR2 YFSETQ. This CDR3 region has 15 residues. The V gene end was trimmed by 5 bases and the J gene end by 6 bases; junction bases not matched to a gene: 13. In DNA, the CDR3 is TGCGCCAGCAGTATGGTCCAGGGGGGCGCGAATGGCTACACCTTC. This codes for CASSMVQGGANGYTF. The whole variable domain, remainder taken from reference TRBV5-1 and TRBJ1-2, is KAGVTQTPRYLIKTRGQQVTLSCSPISGHRSVSWYQQTPGQGLQFLFEYFSETQRNKGNFPGRFSGRQFSNSRSEMNVSTLELGDSALYLCASSMVQGGANGYTFGSGTRLTVV.

This clonotype was counted a few times. The chain links TRBV7-6 to TRBJ2-4; D gene ambiguous. The J call may not be correct, given that the DNA end is closer to TRBJ2-7. The CDR3 covers 14 residues. Per the germline V gene, CDR1 is SGHVS and CDR2 is FNYEAQ. CDR3 DNA: TGTGCCAGCAGCTTAGTGGCAATTGGGGACGAGCAGTACTTC. Amino acids: CASSLVAIGDEQYF.

The genes are TRBV11-2 and TRBJ1-6, with D possibly TRBD1 on 5 matching bases. Germline V gene data show CDR1 as SGHAT and CDR2 as FQNNGV. The V end lost 1 base, the J end lost 7 bases, and 11 bases lay between the germline ends. The CDR3 covers 15 residues. The CDR3: CASSLVEGWNSPLHF. The CDR3 DNA is TGTGCCAGCAGCTTAGTCGAGGGGTGGAATTCACCCCTCCACTTT.

This clonotype was picked up a small number of times. The gene calls are TRBV7-8 and TRBJ1-1; possible D gene TRBD1, 5 bases. Germline CDR1 reads SGHVS; CDR2 reads FQNEAQ. CDR3 size: 15 residues. The V gene lost 1 base and the J gene lost 2 bases, with 11 bases spanning the gap. This CDR3 reads CASSLGYGANTEAFF. The CDR3 DNA sequence: TGTGCCAGCAGCTTAGGATATGGGGCAAACACTGAAGCTTTCTTT.

The V and J genes are TRBV5-1 and TRBJ1-1; possible D gene TRBD1, 6 bases. The CDR3 runs to 14 residues. V lost 4 bases to trimming and J lost 2 bases, with 12 bases between them. Germline loops: CDR1 SGHRS, CDR2 YFSETQ. The chain's CDR3 is CASSRDIANTEAFF. The CDR3 nucleotides are TGCGCCAGCAGCCGGGACATAGCCAACACTGAAGCTTTCTTT. The variable domain in full, completed from reference TRBV5-1 and TRBJ1-1, reads KAGVTQTPRYLIKTRGQQVTLSCSPISGHRSVSWYQQTPGQGLQFLFEYFSETQRNKGNFPGRFSGRQFSNSRSEMNVSTLELGDSALYLCASSRDIANTEAFFGQGTRLTVV.

Only a few counts were recorded for this clonotype. This chain joins TRBV9 and TRBJ2-4; either TRBD1 or TRBD2 may fit D (5 bases each). This CDR3 is built from 14 residues. V was cut by 4 bases and J by 8 bases, with 16 bases left in between. Germline V gene data show CDR1 as SGDLS and CDR2 as YYNGEE. The CDR3 loop reads CASSTGLGIDIQYF. The CDR3 DNA follows: TGTGCCAGCAGCACAGGACTGGGTATAGACATTCAGTACTTC.

The chain is built from TRBV20-1 and TRBJ2-7, with TRBD2 as a possible D gene (5 bases). This CDR3 is 12 amino acids long. V lost 3 bases to trimming and J lost 2 bases, with 8 bases between them. The germline CDR1 and CDR2 sequences are DFQATT and SNEGSKA (reference sequence). CDR3 region: CSASFGTYEQYF. The CDR3 region has the DNA TGCAGTGCTAGCTTCGGGACCTACGAGCAGTACTTC.

V is TRBV5-5 and J is TRBJ2-2; a possible D gene is TRBD1 (7 bases). From germline, CDR1 is SGHKS and CDR2 YYEKEE (reference sequence). The CDR3 consists of 17 residues. V dropped 1 base and J dropped 2 bases, with 15 bases sitting between them. The CDR3 is CASSLIGGGSNTGELFF. Here the CDR3 DNA reads TGTGCCAGCAGCTTGATCGGAGGGGGCAGTAACACCGGGGAGCTGTTTTTT.

This sequence joins TRBV7-9 and TRBJ2-6; D not resolved. Trimming shortened V by 1 base and J by 2 bases, and 6 bases separated the two germline ends. Germline CDR1 is SEHNR and CDR2 is FQNEAQ (reference sequence). The CDR3 covers 15 residues. CDR3 amino acids: CASSLVSPGANVLTF. For the CDR3, the DNA is TGTGCCAGCAGCTTAGTATCACCTGGGGCCAACGTCCTGACTTTC.

This CDR3 reads CASSDRARQETQYF. CDR3 nucleotides: TGTGCCAGCAGCGACAGGGCCCGCCAAGAGACCCAGTACTTC. The chain is built from TRBV2 and TRBJ2-7; TRBD1 matches 7 bases. The J call may be wrong; the DNA end is better matched by TRBJ2-5. Germline-derived CDR1 and CDR2 are SNHLY and FYNNEI. The CDR3 has 14 amino acids.

This clonotype was observed a handful of times. The chain is built from TRBV12-5 and TRBJ2-1; 7 nucleotides match TRBD2. The V segment lost 6 bases and the J segment 9 bases; nucleotides outside the gene matches: 8. CDR1 and CDR2 (germline): LGHNT, FRNRAP. CDR3 length equals 13 residues. The CDR3 loop reads CASGSDWGGEQFF. The CDR3 DNA follows: TGTGCTAGTGGCTCTGACTGGGGGGGTGAGCAGTTCTTC.

In this sample, this clonotype turned up a few times. V usage is TRBV12-3 or TRBV12-4 and J usage is TRBJ2-7; unclear D gene. CDR3 length equals 14 residues. V dropped 1 base and J dropped 0 bases, with 7 bases sitting between them. The CDR3 protein is CASSLEEHSYEQYF. The CDR3 DNA reads TGTGCCAGCAGTTTAGAGGAGCACTCCTACGAGCAGTACTTC.

The chain links TRBV4-2 to TRBJ2-5; possibly TRBD2 for D (5 bases). Germline CDR1 reads LGHNA; CDR2 reads YNFKEQ. The length of the CDR3 is 16 residues. Trimming cost V 4 bases and J 1 base, with 16 bases left between them. CDR3 nucleotide sequence: TGTGCCAGCAGCCTTTCAGCGGCGGAGACCCAAGAGACCCAGTACTTC. Its translation is CASSLSAAETQETQYF.

This clonotype came up a few times. The chain carries TRBV7-2 and TRBJ2-2; 15 bases map to TRBD2. The germline V gene has CDR1 SGHTA and CDR2 FQGNSA. V lost 4 bases, J lost 6 bases, and 3 bases stayed unmatched. The CDR3 covers 16 residues. The CDR3 nucleotides are TGTGCCAGCAGCTGGACTAGCGGGGGGGTCGCCGGGGAGCTGTTTTTT. This gives the protein CASSWTSGGVAGELFF.

There are a few counts of this clonotype. The chain is built from TRBV10-3 and TRBJ2-5; D is uncertain. The germline V gene has CDR1 ENHRY and CDR2 SYGVKD. The CDR3 is 12 residues long. Between the trimmed V and J ends, which lost 6 bases and 0 bases, there was a span of 5 bases. This CDR3 reads CAISGYQETQYF. The CDR3 DNA sequence: TGTGCCATCAGCGGCTACCAAGAGACCCAGTACTTC.

This clonotype was observed a few times. A much larger clone differs from this one at a single base, so this may be a read error. This chain connects TRBV7-2 to TRBJ2-1; no reliable D call. There are 13 residues in the CDR3. Germline values: CDR1 SGHTA, CDR2 FQGNSA. CDR3 bases: TGTGCCGGCAGCTTAGAGGCGGAAAATGAGCAGTTCTTC. Protein sequence: CAGSLEAENEQFF.

This clonotype has a handful of counts. The V gene is TRBV11-2, the J gene TRBJ2-3, with TRBD2 identical over 14 bases. Trimming took 3 bases from V and 6 from J; bases not matched to a gene: 11. The CDR3 has 18 amino acids. Looked up from germline, CDR1 is SGHAT and CDR2 is FQNNGV. The CDR3 DNA follows: TGTGCCAGCAGCTTCCCGACTAGCGGGGGGGCTCCTAGGGATACGCAGTATTTT. Its protein is CASSFPTSGGAPRDTQYF.

Only a few counts were recorded for this clonotype. The chain carries TRBV3-1 and TRBJ2-7, with TRBD2 as a possible D gene (5 bases). Germline CDR1 LGHDT, CDR2 YNNKEL (reference sequence). This CDR3 has 12 residues. The V and J ends lost 8 bases and 5 bases respectively, with 13 bases between them. The CDR3 spells CASSRGINEQYF. CDR3 coding DNA: TGTGCCAGCTCGAGAGGGATCAACGAGCAGTACTTC.

The chain couples TRBV4-1 to TRBJ2-3, with TRBD1 matching 10 bases. The CDR3 has 14 residues. With 3 bases clipped from V and 6 bases from J, the junction kept 3 bases outside the gene matches. The germline gives CDR1 MGHRA, CDR2 YSYEKL. The CDR3 DNA reads TGCGCCAGCAGCCATTGGACAGGGGGGGATACGCAGTATTTT. Translation: CASSHWTGGDTQYF.